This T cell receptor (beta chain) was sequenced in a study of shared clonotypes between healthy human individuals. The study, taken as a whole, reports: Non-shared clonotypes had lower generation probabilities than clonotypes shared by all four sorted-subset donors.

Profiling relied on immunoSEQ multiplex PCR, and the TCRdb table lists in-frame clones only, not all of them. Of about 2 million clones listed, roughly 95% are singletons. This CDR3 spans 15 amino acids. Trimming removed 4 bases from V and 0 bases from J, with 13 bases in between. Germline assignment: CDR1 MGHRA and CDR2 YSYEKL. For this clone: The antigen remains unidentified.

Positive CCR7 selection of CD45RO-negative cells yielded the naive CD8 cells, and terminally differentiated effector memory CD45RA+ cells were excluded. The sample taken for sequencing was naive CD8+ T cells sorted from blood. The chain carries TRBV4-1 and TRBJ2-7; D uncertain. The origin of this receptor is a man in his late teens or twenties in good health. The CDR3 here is CASSPLTGHSYEQYF. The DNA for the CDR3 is TGCGCCAGCAGCCCCTTAACGGGCCACTCCTACGAGCAGTACTTC.